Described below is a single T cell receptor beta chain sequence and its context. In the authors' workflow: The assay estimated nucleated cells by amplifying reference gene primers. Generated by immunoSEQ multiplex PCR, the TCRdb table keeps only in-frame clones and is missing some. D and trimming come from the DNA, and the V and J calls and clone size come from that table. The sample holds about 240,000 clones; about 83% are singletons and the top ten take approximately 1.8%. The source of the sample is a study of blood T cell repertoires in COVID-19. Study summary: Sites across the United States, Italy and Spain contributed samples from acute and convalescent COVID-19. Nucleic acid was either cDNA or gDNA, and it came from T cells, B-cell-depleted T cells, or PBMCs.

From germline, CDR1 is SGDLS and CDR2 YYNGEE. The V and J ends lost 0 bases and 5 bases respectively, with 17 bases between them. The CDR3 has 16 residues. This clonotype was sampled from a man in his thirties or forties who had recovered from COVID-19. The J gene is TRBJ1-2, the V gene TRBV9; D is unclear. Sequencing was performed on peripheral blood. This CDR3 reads CASSVEAAPTPYGYTF. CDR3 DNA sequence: TGTGCCAGCAGCGTAGAGGCGGCTCCAACACCTTATGGCTACACCTTC.